One sample yielded the 9 T cell receptor beta chains listed below, sequenced in a study of OX40 agonist ivuxolimab in advanced cancers. TCRdb keeps only in-frame clones here, not all; method: immunoSEQ multiplex PCR. Here the sample spans almost 80,000 clones, about 83% being singletons. The sample was CD4+ or CD8+ T cells sorted from blood, taken in a trial of the OX40 agonist ivuxolimab. These receptors all stem from an adult with an advanced solid tumor such as melanoma, head and neck, liver or kidney cancer.

V usage is TRBV29-1 and J usage is TRBJ2-3, with 9 bases identical to TRBD2. This CDR3 is built from 15 residues. The J segment lost 8 bases and the V segment lost 6 bases, leaving 15 bases of the junction unmatched. Germline CDR1 is SQVTM and CDR2 is ANQGSEA. DNA for the CDR3: TGCAGCGTCGCAAGCTCGCTAGCGGGGATCGGTACGCAGTATTTT. Its translation: CSVASSLAGIGTQYF.

V is TRBV18 and J is TRBJ2-7; 7 positions agree with TRBD2. Looked up from germline, CDR1 is KGHSH and CDR2 is LQKENI. The CDR3 is 16 amino acids. The trim removed 3 bases at V and 4 bases at J, leaving 12 bases unmatched. The DNA of the CDR3 is TGTGCCAGCTCACCGGTCAGCGGGAAGGTTTCGTACGAGCAGTACTTC. It codes for CASSPVSGKVSYEQYF.

V usage is TRBV7-9 and J usage is TRBJ1-1; D remains unclear. The CDR3 consists of 13 residues. Germline V lookup: CDR1 SEHNR, CDR2 FQNEAQ (reference sequence). Trimming stripped 5 bases from V and 2 bases from J, with 9 bases between. The CDR3 coding sequence is TGTGCCAGCAGCGAAGACGGAAACACTGAAGCTTTCTTT. Translation: CASSEDGNTEAFF.

The V call is TRBV9, the J call TRBJ1-2; D is unresolved. Per germline, CDR1 SGDLS and CDR2 YYNGEE. V was pared by 0 bases and J by 5 bases, with 17 bases between. The CDR3 runs 16 residues. The CDR3 loop reads CASSVGLTDGGYGYTF. DNA of the CDR3: TGTGCCAGCAGCGTAGGACTTACGGACGGAGGATATGGCTACACCTTC.

The rearrangement joins TRBV5-4 to TRBJ1-1; a weak D match, TRBD1 (5 bases). The CDR3 runs 16 residues. CDR1 SGHNT and CDR2 YYREEE come from the germline V gene (reference sequence). Trimming stripped 0 bases from V and 0 bases from J, with 12 bases between. The CDR3 DNA reads TGTGCCAGCAGCTTGGATCAGGGTGCGGTGAACACTGAAGCTTTCTTT. Its protein is CASSLDQGAVNTEAFF.

J is TRBJ2-3 and V is TRBV5-6, with 9 bases identical to TRBD2. V gave up 4 bases and J gave up 2 bases; unmatched junction bases: 8. Germline values: CDR1 SGHDT, CDR2 YYEEEE. The length of the CDR3 is 16 residues. CDR3 bases: TGTGCCAGCAGCGTCTTAGCGGGAGCCACCACAGATACGCAGTATTTT. It yields the protein CASSVLAGATTDTQYF.

The J gene is TRBJ2-2, the V gene TRBV5-4; D is unclear. The CDR3 extends over 14 amino acids. From germline, CDR1 is SGHNT and CDR2 YYREEE (reference sequence). V lost 2 bases and J 7 bases, leaving 12 bases between the germline ends. In DNA form, the CDR3 reads TGTGCCAGCAGCTTCTTACACGGCGACGGGGAGCTGTTTTTT. This translates into CASSFLHGDGELFF.

This chain joins TRBV5-4 and TRBJ1-1; 7 bases agree with TRBD1. V trimming: 4 bases; J trimming: 0 bases; junction bases outside the gene matches: 3. CDR3 length: 14 amino acids. Per the germline V gene, CDR1 is SGHNT and CDR2 is YYREEE (reference sequence). CDR3 residues: CASSRDSMNTEAFF. As DNA, the CDR3 is TGTGCCAGCAGCCGGGACAGCATGAACACTGAAGCTTTCTTT.

The rearrangement joins TRBV28 to TRBJ2-7; 7 bases are a match to TRBD2. The J segment lost 1 base and the V segment lost 5 bases, leaving 5 bases of the junction unmatched. The CDR3 is 14 residues long. Per germline, CDR1 MDHEN and CDR2 SYDVKM. DNA of the CDR3: TGTGCCAGCAGTATCACGGGGGGTTCCTACGAGCAGTACTTC. The encoded protein is CASSITGGSYEQYF.